This TCR beta chain was sequenced during a study of cytomegalovirus exposure and HLA in healthy donors. Whole-study context: Out of about 190 million T cells, an earlier analysis found 117 million unique TCR beta sequences in total. Study-wide results and limits: TCR beta chain V- and J-gene trimming was linked, in a later analysis, to a missense variant in DCLRE1C.

The CDR3 spans 14 residues. V dropped 4 bases and J dropped 5 bases, with 12 bases sitting between them. Germline CDR1 SEHNR, CDR2 FQNEAQ (reference sequence). In the case of this clone: Its antigen is still unknown.

Researchers ran the PCR with 60 Vbeta and 13 Jbeta primers. Profiling relied on immunoSEQ multiplex PCR, and the TCRdb table lists in-frame clones only, not all of them. The sample carries 150,000 to 200,000 clones, around 80% recorded once. The V call is TRBV7-9, the J call TRBJ2-1, with a weak D call TRBD1 (5 bases). This clonotype was obtained from a woman in her 30s in good health and CMV-seronegative. Sequencing was carried out using PBMCs. This CDR3 is CASSSPTENNEQFF. CDR3 nucleotides: TGTGCCAGCAGCTCGCCGACAGAGAACAATGAGCAGTTCTTC.